This T cell receptor (beta chain) comes out of a study of shared clonotypes between healthy human individuals. Overall study: A donor's plate count was three for CD4 naive and three for CD4 memory; CD8 naive had two and CD8 memory one.

Study outcomes and limitations: A few donors had about 5% of their naive CD4 clonotypes in common.

Positive CCR7 selection of CD45RO-negative cells yielded the naive CD8 cells, and terminally differentiated effector memory CD45RA+ cells were excluded. Germline V gene data show CDR1 as MNHEY and CDR2 as SVGAGI. The CDR3 runs 13 residues. V was trimmed by 3 bases and J by 2 bases, leaving 7 bases between them. As concerns this clone: Antigen unknown.

The protocol was immunoSEQ multiplex PCR, while the TCRdb copy is restricted to in-frame clones and leaves out a portion. The repertoire includes roughly 890,000 clones, about 91% of them detected once, and 24% sits in the top ten. This chain connects TRBV6-5 to TRBJ1-1; no firm D call. This TCR was recovered from a man younger than 45 in good health. The sample consisted of naive CD8+ T cells sorted from blood. For the CDR3, the DNA is TGTGCCAGCAGTTATAACAGTAACACTGAAGCTTTCTTT. As protein: CASSYNSNTEAFF.